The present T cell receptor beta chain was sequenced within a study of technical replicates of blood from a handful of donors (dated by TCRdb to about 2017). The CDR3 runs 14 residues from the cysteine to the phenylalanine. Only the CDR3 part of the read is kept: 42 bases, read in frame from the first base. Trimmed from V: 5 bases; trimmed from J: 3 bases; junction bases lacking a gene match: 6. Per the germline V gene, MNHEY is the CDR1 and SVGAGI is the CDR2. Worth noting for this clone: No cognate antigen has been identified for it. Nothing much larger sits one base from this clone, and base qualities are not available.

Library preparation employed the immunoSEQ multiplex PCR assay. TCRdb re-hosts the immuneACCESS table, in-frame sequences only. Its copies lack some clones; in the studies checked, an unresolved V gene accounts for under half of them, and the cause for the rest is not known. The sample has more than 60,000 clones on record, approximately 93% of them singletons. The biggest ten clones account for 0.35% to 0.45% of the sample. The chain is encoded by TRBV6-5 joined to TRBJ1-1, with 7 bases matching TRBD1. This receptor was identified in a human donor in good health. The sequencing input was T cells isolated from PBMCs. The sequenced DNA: TGTGCCAGCAGTCCGGGACAGTACCACACTGAAGCTTTCTTT. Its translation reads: CASSPGQYHTEAFF.